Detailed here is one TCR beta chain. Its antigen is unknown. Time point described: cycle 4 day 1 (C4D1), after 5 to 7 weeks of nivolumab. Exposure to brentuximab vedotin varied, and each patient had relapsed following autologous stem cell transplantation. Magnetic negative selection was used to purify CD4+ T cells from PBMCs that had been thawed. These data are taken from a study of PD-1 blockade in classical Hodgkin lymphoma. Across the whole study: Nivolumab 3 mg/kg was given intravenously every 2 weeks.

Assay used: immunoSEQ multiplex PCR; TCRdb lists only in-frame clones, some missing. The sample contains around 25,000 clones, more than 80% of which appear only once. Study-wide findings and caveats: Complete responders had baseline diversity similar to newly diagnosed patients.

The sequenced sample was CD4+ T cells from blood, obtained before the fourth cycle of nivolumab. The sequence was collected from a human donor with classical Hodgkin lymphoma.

The chain's CDR3 is CASSSEMGGYTF. CDR3 nucleotides: TGTGCCAGCAGCTCTGAAATGGGGGGCTACACCTTC. The genes are TRBV4-2 and TRBJ1-2, with D uncertain. In germline, CDR1 is LGHNA, CDR2 YNFKEQ. CDR3 size: 12 residues. V was shortened by 5 bases and J by 8 bases, with 12 bases between the two germline ends.